This T cell receptor beta chain was sequenced in a study of T cells in Graves' hyperthyroidism and ophthalmopathy. It was RNA transcripts that yielded the amplified TCR beta CDR3 regions. The HTBI set primed first-round TCR CDR3 RT-PCR. TCRdb re-analysed the multiplex PCR reads in MiXCR, keeping a single row per CDR3 protein. The sample holds roughly 740,000 distinct CDR3 sequences, about a sixth seen once. Pregnant or lactating patients were excluded, as were those with uncontrolled infection or other autoimmune disease. V lost 5 bases, J lost 3 bases, and 5 bases stayed unmatched. CDR3 length equals 15 residues. From germline, CDR1 is DFQATT and CDR2 SNEGSKA (reference sequence).

The source of this sequence is a man aged 18 to 35 with Graves' hyperthyroidism. The V and J genes are TRBV20-1 and TRBJ2-7; 15 bases are a match to TRBD2. Sequencing was done on a sample of blood. CDR3 DNA sequence: TGCAGTGCTGCAACGGGACTAGCGGGAGGCTACGAGCAGTACTTC. Translated: CSAATGLAGGYEQYF.